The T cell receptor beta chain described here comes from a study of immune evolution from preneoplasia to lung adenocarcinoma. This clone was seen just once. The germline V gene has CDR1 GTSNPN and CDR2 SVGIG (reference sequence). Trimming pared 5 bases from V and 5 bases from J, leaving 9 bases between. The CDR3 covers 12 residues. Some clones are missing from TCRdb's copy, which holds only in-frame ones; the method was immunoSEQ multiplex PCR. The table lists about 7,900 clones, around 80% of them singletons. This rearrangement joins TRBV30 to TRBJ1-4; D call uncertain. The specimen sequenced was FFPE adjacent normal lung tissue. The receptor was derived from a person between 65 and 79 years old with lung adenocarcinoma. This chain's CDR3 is CAWGELNEKLFF. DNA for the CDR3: TGTGCCTGGGGGGAATTGAATGAAAAACTGTTTTTT.